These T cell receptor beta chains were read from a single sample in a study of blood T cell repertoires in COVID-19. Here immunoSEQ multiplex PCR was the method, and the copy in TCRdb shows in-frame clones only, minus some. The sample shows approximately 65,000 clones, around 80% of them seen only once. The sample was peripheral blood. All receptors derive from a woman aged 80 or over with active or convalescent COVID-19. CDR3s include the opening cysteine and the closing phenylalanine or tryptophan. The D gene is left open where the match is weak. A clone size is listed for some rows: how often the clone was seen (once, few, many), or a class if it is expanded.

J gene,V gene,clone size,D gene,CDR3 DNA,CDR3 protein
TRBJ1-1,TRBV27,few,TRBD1,TGTGCCAGCAGTTTATCAGCGGGACAGGGGGCTGGAAGGACTGAAGCTTTCTTT,CASSLSAGQGAGRTEAFF
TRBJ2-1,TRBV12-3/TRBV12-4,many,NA,TGTGCCAGCTCCCTGCAGGGTAGGAATGAGCAGTTCTTC,CASSLQGRNEQFF
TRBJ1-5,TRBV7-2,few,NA,TGTGCCAGCAGCTTGGGGCCCCGGAGCAATCAGCCCCAGCATTTT,CASSLGPRSNQPQHF
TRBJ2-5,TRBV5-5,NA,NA,TGTGCCAGCAGCTTTGGCGGGACTCAAGAGACCCAGTACTTC,CASSFGGTQETQYF
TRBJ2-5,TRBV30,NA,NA,TGTGCCTGGAGGAGGATCGGAGAGACCCAGTACTTC,CAWRRIGETQYF
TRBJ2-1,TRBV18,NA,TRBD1,TGTGCCAGCTCACCAGGGACAGGGACGGACAATGAGCAGTTCTTC,CASSPGTGTDNEQFF
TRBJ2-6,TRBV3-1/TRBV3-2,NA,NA,TGTGCCAGCAGCCAAGGACTGGGAGCTGGGGCCAACGTCCTGACTTTC,CASSQGLGAGANVLTF
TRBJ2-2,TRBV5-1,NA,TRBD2,TGCGCCAGCAGCTTGTCGGTCAGGCTAGCGGGTAACGGGGAGCTGTTTTTT,CASSLSVRLAGNGELFF
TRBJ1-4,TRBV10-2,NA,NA,TGCGCCAGCAAGCCGGGAGCCACTAATGAAAAACTGTTTTTT,CASKPGATNEKLFF
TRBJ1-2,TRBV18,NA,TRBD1,TGTGCCAGCTCACCGGACAGGTTGGGCGGCTACACCTTC,CASSPDRLGGYTF
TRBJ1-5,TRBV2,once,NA,TGTGCCAGCAGTGAAGCACGGTCCCACAATCAGCCCCAGCATTTT,CASSEARSHNQPQHF
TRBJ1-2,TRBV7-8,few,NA,TGTGCCAGCAGCTTGGTCGCAGGGGCGACCAACTATGGCTACACCTTC,CASSLVAGATNYGYTF
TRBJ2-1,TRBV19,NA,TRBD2,TGTGCCAGTAGCCCCTATAGCGGGGGCTCCTACAATGAGCAGTTCTTC,CASSPYSGGSYNEQFF
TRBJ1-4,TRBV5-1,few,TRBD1,TGCGCCAGCAGCTGGCAGGGGGCTCGGGAAAAACTGTTTTTT,CASSWQGAREKLFF
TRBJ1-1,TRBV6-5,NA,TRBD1,TGTGCCAGCAGGTCAACAGGGGAGGAGGAAGCTTTCTTT,CASRSTGEEEAFF
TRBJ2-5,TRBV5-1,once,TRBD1,TGCGCCAGCAACCCGGGACAGGGATCCCGGGAGACCCAGTACTTC,CASNPGQGSRETQYF